This TCR beta chain comes out of a study of CD8+ T cells in alopecia areata. Treatment reported: oral pan-JAK inhibitor, 5-10 mg twice daily. Researchers took lesional scalp punch biopsies and peripheral blood from people who were alopecia areata patients. Once RNA had been extracted, it was reverse transcribed into cDNA to act as the sequencing template. Libraries were prepared by immunoSEQ multiplex PCR; TCRdb keeps only in-frame clonotypes and omits some of them. This table has around 200,000 clones, over 60% appearing once. Germline-derived CDR1 and CDR2 are KGHSH and LQKENI. Unmatched junction bases numbered 0, after V lost 4 bases and J lost 4 bases. The CDR3 runs to 12 residues. This clone was observed a handful of times. Other DNA sequences in this specimen translate into the identical CDR3.

V is TRBV18 and J is TRBJ2-5, with 7 nucleotides matching TRBD1. The TCR was taken from a human donor with alopecia areata. Sequences were derived from CD4+ T cells sorted from blood, sampled at week 4, from a patient treated with tofacitinib. The DNA for the CDR3 is TGTGCCAGCTCACGGGACAGAGAGACCCAGTACTTC. The encoded protein is CASSRDRETQYF. The full variable domain, in which reference TRBV18 and TRBJ2-5 provide the parts outside the CDR3, is NAGVMQNPRHLVRRRGQEARLRCSPMKGHSHVYWYRQLPEEGLKFMVYLQKENIIDESGMPKERFSAEFPKEGPSILRIQQVVRGDSAAYFCASSRDRETQYFGPGTRLLVL.